In this sample, the clone carrying this T cell receptor beta chain turned up many times. Antigen unknown. Germline CDR1 and CDR2: SGHAT and FQNNGV. CDR3 length: 15 amino acids. The V and J ends lost 1 base and 4 bases respectively, with 13 bases between them. These data come from a study of T cells in Graves' hyperthyroidism and ophthalmopathy. Study-wide points: The model foresaw ophthalmopathy a median about 6.1 months prior to onset.

Researchers amplified the TCR beta CDR3 regions from RNA transcripts. The TCR CDR3 was amplified in a first-round RT-PCR using the HTBI primer set. TCRdb ran MiXCR on the multiplex PCR reads and lists one entry per CDR3 protein. This table holds under 550,000 distinct CDR3 sequences, nearly 20% found once. The receptor was derived from a man aged 35 to 55 with Graves' ophthalmopathy. The chain joins TRBV11-2 to TRBJ2-5, with D perhaps TRBD2 (7 bases). The source material was blood. Written as DNA, the CDR3 is TGTGCCAGCAGCTTAGTCGGCGGGGGCAGAGAGACCCAGTACTTC. Its protein is CASSLVGGGRETQYF.